This entry lists 5 T cell receptor beta chains sequenced from one sample in a study of control samples from healthy donors and cancer patients. Sequenced by immunoSEQ multiplex PCR; TCRdb stores in-frame clones only, minus some. This table holds under 150,000 clones, 88% found once. The sample taken for sequencing was blood. These receptors originate from a woman aged 70-85 years in good health.

This sequence joins TRBV4-1 and TRBJ2-3; perhaps TRBD2 as D (5 bases). The CDR3 runs 15 residues. The V gene lost 0 bases and the J gene lost 5 bases, with 12 bases spanning the gap. The germline CDR1 and CDR2 sequences are MGHRA and YSYEKL. Written as DNA, the CDR3 is TGCGCCAGCAGCCAAGAGGCTAGCAGGCTAGATACGCAGTATTTT. As protein: CASSQEASRLDTQYF.

The CDR3 loop reads CASRDYNQPQHF. CDR3 nucleotides: TGTGCCAGCAGGGACTATAATCAGCCCCAGCATTTT. This chain links TRBV6-6 with TRBJ1-5, with D uncertain. Trimming left V 6 bases short and J 4 bases short, with 7 bases between. Germline V lookup: CDR1 MNHNY, CDR2 SVGAGI (reference sequence). This CDR3 has 12 amino acids.

The chain has TRBV7-9 and TRBJ2-1; D is unresolved. CDR3 size: 14 residues. Germline assignment: CDR1 SEHNR and CDR2 FQNEAQ (reference sequence). Between the trimmed V and J ends, which lost 5 bases and 1 base, there was a span of 9 bases. Here the CDR3 DNA reads TGTGCCAGCAGCAGCAGTGTGTCCTACAATGAGCAGTTCTTC. Translation: CASSSSVSYNEQFF.

The rearrangement joins TRBV7-6 to TRBJ2-7; 8 nucleotides match TRBD1. J gave up 0 bases and V 2 bases, and 0 bases lay outside the gene matches. Germline V gene lookup returns CDR1 SGHVS and CDR2 FNYEAQ. The CDR3 is 14 residues long. CDR3 amino acids: CASSLQGASYEQYF. As DNA, the CDR3 is TGTGCCAGCAGCTTACAGGGGGCCTCCTACGAGCAGTACTTC. Using reference TRBV7-6 and TRBJ2-7 for the parts outside the CDR3, the full variable domain is GAGVSQSPRYKVTKRGQDVALRCDPISGHVSLYWYRQALGQGPEFLTYFNYEAQQDKSGLPNDRFSAERPEGSISTLTIQRTEQRDSAMYRCASSLQGASYEQYFGPGTRLTVT.

This rearrangement joins TRBV20-1 to TRBJ1-2; D is possibly TRBD1 (5 bases). The CDR3 contains 13 residues. Germline lookup yields CDR1 DFQATT and CDR2 SNEGSKA (reference sequence). V was clipped by 3 bases and J by 13 bases, with 21 bases between them. Here the CDR3 DNA reads TGCAGTGCTAGTTGGGGCCCCGACAGCTCTCCCACCTTC. The encoded protein is CSASWGPDSSPTF.